The text below deals with one TCR beta chain. Its antigen target is currently unknown. No clone much larger than this one lies a single base away; base qualities are absent. The data belong to a study of blood T cell repertoires in COVID-19 (TCRdb year 2020). At the level of the whole study: Samples from collaborators originated in the United States, Italy and Spain and spanned both the acute and convalescent phases of COVID-19. The prospective study material was composed of cDNA or gDNA derived from T cells, B-cell-depleted T cells, or PBMCs. Subjects who had been exposed to COVID-19, were actively infected with it, or had recovered from it provided the deeply sampled blood TCRbeta repertoires that made up the dataset. The repertoires were released in a freely available public database intended as a resource for research on the immune response to SARS-CoV-2. The samples were drawn from two sources: the first 160 participants of the ongoing ImmuneRACE study, and 950 to 1,500 subjects contributed by 6 global collaborators. Nearly every sample came with metadata listing a de-identified subject ID, COVID-19 status, age in years and sex. Where available, HLA class I and class II types were taken from metadata supplied by the sample provider and were not determined by assay-based typing. Study-wide conclusions, independent of this receptor: The quantity of clinical and demographic metadata differed by source and by participant and was supplied without curation.

TCRbeta CDR3 regions were amplified from genomic DNA using the immunoSEQ Assay, a bias-controlled multiplex PCR. Concerning the study's data processing: The number of nucleated cells in each sample was estimated from the amplification of reference gene primers within the assay. To quantify the absolute abundance of each unique TCRbeta CDR3 rearrangement, sequence reads were collapsed and filtered. For each sample, productive Simpson clonality was calculated as the square root of Simpson's diversity index over productive rearrangements. This is the immuneACCESS table as TCRdb keeps it, with only in-frame sequences that have V and J called. A part of the clones is gone; compared with another copy, unresolved V genes explain less than half, and the rest is unexplained. V, J and clone size are taken as reported in that table, and D and trimming were inferred from the DNA itself. Within this sample are hundreds of thousands of clones, with roughly 90% of them counted one time only. The leading ten clones occupy 7.1% of the sample.

One collaborating source in Seattle enrolled patients while the patients were actively infected and followed the patients over time throughout the course of disease. Each collaborating institution followed its own protocols to collect whole blood in K2EDTA tubes. For TCRbeta analysis, collaborators shipped samples as frozen whole blood, isolated PBMCs, or DNA extracted from either of those sample types. The CDR3 measures 13 amino acids from cysteine to phenylalanine. Solely the CDR3 DNA is kept, with 39 bases framed from the first base. The trim is 4 bases for V and 7 bases for J, with a gap of 13 bases between the germline ends.

In this chain, TRBV12-3 or TRBV12-4 is recombined with TRBJ1-2, with TRBD1 perhaps the D gene, on 6 matching bases. What was sequenced was peripheral blood. This TCR came from a woman in her sixties or seventies with COVID-19, enrolled during active disease. The CDR3 reads CASSYDRKGGYTF. The bases are TGTGCCAGCAGTTACGACAGGAAGGGTGGCTACACCTTC.